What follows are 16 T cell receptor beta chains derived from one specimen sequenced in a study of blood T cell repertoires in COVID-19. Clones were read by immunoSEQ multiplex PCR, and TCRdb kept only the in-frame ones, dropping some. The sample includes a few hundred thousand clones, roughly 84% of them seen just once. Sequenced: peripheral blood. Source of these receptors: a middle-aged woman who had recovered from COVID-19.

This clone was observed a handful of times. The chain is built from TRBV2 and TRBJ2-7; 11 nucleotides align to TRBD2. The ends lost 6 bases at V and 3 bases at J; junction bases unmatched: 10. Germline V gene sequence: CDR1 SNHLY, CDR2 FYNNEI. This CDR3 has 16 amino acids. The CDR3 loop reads CASRGKTSGTIYEQYF. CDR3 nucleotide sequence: TGTGCCAGCAGGGGTAAGACTAGCGGGACAATCTACGAGCAGTACTTC.

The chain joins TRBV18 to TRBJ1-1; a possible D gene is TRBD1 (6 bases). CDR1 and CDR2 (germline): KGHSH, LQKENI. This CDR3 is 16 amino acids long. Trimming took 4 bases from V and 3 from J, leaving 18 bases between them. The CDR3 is CASSLTQGPRDTEAFF. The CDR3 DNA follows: TGTGCCAGCTCACTTACACAGGGACCGAGGGACACTGAAGCTTTCTTT.

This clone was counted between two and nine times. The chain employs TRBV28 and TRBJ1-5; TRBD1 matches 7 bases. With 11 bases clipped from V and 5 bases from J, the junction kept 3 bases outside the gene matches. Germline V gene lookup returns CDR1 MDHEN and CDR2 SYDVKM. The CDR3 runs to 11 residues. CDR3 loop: CAAQGDQPQHF. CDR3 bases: TGTGCCGCCCAGGGGGATCAGCCCCAGCATTTT.

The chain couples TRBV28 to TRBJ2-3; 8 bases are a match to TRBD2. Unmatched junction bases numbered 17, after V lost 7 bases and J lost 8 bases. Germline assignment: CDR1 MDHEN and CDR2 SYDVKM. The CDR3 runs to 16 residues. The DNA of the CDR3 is TGTGCCAGCACCCGCCCCGGGCGGGGGGCTTTTGGTACGCAGTATTTT. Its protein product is CASTRPGRGAFGTQYF.

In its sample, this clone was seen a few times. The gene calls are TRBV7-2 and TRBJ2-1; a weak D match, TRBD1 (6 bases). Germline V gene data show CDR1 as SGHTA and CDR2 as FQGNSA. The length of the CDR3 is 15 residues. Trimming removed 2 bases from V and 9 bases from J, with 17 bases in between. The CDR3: CASSLRGRGGIEQFF. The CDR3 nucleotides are TGTGCCAGCAGCTTACGAGGCAGGGGTGGGATTGAGCAGTTCTTC.

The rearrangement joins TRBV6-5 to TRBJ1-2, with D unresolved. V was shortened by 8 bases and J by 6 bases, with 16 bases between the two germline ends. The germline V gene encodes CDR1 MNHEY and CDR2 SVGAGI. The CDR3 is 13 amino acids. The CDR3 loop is CASARYSSDGYTF. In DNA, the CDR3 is TGTGCCAGCGCTAGGTATTCTTCGGATGGCTACACCTTC.

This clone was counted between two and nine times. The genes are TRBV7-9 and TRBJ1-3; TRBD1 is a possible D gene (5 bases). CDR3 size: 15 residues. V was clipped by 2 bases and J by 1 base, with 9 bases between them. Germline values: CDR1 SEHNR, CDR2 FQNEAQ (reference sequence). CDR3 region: CASSLKGISGNTIYF. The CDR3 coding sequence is TGTGCCAGCAGCTTAAAGGGGATTTCTGGAAACACCATATATTTT.

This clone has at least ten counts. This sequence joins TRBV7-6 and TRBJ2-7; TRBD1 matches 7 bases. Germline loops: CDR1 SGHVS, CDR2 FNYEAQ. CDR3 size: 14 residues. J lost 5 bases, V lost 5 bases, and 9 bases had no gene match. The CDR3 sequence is CASSPRDSLHEQYF. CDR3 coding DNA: TGTGCCAGCAGCCCTCGGGACAGTCTCCACGAGCAGTACTTC.

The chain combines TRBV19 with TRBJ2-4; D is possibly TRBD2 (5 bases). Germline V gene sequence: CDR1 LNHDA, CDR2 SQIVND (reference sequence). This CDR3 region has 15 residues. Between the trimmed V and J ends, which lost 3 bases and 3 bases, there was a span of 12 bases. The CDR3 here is CASSIFGEYKNIQYF. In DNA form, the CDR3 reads TGTGCCAGTAGTATTTTCGGGGAGTACAAAAACATTCAGTACTTC.

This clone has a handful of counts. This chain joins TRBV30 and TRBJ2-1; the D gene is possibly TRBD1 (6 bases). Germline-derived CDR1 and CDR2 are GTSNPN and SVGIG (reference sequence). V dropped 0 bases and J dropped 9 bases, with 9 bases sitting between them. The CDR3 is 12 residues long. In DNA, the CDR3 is TGTGCCTGGAGTGTTGGGGGCAGTGAGCAGTTCTTC. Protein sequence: CAWSVGGSEQFF.

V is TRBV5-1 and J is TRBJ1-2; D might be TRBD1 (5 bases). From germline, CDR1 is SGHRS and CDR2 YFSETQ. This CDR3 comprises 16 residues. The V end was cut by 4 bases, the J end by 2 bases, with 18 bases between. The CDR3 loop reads CASSLSPSDKNYGYTF. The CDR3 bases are TGCGCCAGCAGCCTAAGCCCCTCGGACAAAAACTATGGCTACACCTTC.

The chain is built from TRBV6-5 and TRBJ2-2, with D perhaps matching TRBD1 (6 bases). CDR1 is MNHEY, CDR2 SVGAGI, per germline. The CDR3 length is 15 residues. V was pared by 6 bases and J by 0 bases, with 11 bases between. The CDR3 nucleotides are TGTGCCAGCAGATGGACAGCCGCGAACACCGGGGAGCTGTTTTTT. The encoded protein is CASRWTAANTGELFF.

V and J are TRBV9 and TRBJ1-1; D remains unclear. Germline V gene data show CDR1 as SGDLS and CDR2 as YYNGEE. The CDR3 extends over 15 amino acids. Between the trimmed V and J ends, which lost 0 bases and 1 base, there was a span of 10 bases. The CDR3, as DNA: TGTGCCAGCAGCGTAGCTACGGCAGGGAACACTGAAGCTTTCTTT. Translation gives CASSVATAGNTEAFF.

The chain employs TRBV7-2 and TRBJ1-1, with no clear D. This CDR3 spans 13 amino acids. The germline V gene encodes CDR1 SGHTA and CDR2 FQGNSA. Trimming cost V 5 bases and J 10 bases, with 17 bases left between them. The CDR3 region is CASSPVGRVGAFF. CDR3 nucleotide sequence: TGTGCCAGCAGCCCCGTCGGGAGGGTGGGAGCTTTCTTT.

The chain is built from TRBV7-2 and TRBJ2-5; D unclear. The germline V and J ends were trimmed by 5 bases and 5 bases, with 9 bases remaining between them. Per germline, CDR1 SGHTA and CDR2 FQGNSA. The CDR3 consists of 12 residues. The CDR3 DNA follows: TGTGCCAGCAGCCCCACCCGGGAGACCCAGTACTTC. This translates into CASSPTRETQYF.

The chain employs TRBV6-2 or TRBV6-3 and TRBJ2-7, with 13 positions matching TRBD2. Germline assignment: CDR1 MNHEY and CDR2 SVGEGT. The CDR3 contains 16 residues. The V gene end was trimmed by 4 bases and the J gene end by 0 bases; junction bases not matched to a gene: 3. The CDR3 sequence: CASSSRTSGSSYEQYF. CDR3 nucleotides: TGTGCCAGCAGTTCTCGGACTAGCGGGAGCTCCTACGAGCAGTACTTC.